The rows below give T cell receptor beta chains drawn from one sample of a study of shared clonotypes between healthy human individuals. Assay: immunoSEQ multiplex PCR; the TCRdb copy retains only in-frame clones and omits some. Found here are some 630,000 clones, roughly 70% of them singletons; the top ten hold about 1.7%. Sequences were obtained from memory CD4+ T cells sorted from blood. The receptors stem from a woman in her 30s in good health. CDR3s include the opening cysteine and the closing phenylalanine or tryptophan. A D gene is named only where the DNA matches it firmly. Not every row has a clone size; where given, it reads once, few, many or a size class.

v_call	j_call	clone_size	cdr3_length	d_call	cdr3_nt	cdr3_aa
TRBV29-1	TRBJ2-7	few	12	-	TGCAGCGCCCGGACAGTTTCCTACGAGCAGTACTTC	CSARTVSYEQYF
TRBV2	TRBJ1-1	few	11	-	TGTGCCAGCAGTGAGGGCAGAGAAGCTTTCTTT	CASSEGREAFF
TRBV2	TRBJ1-5	-	14	-	TGTGCCAGCAGTGAGCAAGGGGGGCCACGGCCCCAGCATTTT	CASSEQGGPRPQHF
TRBV7-9	TRBJ2-1	once	14	TRBD1	TGTGCCAGCAGCGAGGGACAGGGGTTTGGGGGGCAGTTCTTC	CASSEGQGFGGQFF
TRBV18	TRBJ2-3	-	16	TRBD1	TGTGCCAGCTCACCACCAGGGGGCTTTGGCACAGATACGCAGTATTTT	CASSPPGGFGTDTQYF
TRBV4-1	TRBJ2-7	few	17	TRBD2	TGCGCCAGCAGCCAGTCCGGGACTACCACCGGCGGGTACGAGCAGTACTTC	CASSQSGTTTGGYEQYF
TRBV10-2	TRBJ2-7	-	16	TRBD1	TGCGCCAGCAGTGAAGGGTGGACAGGGACAAACTACGAGCAGTACTTC	CASSEGWTGTNYEQYF
TRBV28	TRBJ2-7	-	15	-	TGTGCCAGCAGCGTGGTCGCGGGCCACTCCTACGAGCAGTACTTC	CASSVVAGHSYEQYF
TRBV7-6	TRBJ1-1	-	15	TRBD1	TGTGCCAGCAGCTTAACAGGGGGCCTGAACACTGAAGCTTTCTTT	CASSLTGGLNTEAFF
TRBV5-4	TRBJ2-1	-	17	TRBD1	TGTGCCAGCAGCTCAAAAACCGGGACAGGGACACCAAATGAGCAGTTCTTC	CASSSKTGTGTPNEQFF
TRBV28	TRBJ2-7	once	11	-	TGTGCCAGCAGGCGGAACTACGAGCAGTACTTC	CASRRNYEQYF
TRBV5-6	TRBJ1-2	-	13	-	TGTGCCAGCAGCTTGGTCCAAGGCTATGGCTACACCTTC	CASSLVQGYGYTF
TRBV5-1	TRBJ2-3	few	11	-	TGCGCCAGCAGCTTCACAGATACGCAGTATTTT	CASSFTDTQYF
TRBV30	TRBJ1-2	-	11	TRBD1	TGTGCCTCTGGACAGGGGTATGGCTACACCTTC	CASGQGYGYTF
TRBV5-6	TRBJ1-1	-	12	-	TGTGCCAGCAGCTTTCGACAGGTCCAAGCTTTCTTT	CASSFRQVQAFF
TRBV2	TRBJ2-7	-	13	TRBD1	TGTGCCAGCAAACCTGACAGGGAACTCGAGCAGTACTTC	CASKPDRELEQYF
TRBV7-9	TRBJ2-3	few	15	TRBD1	TGTGCCAGCAGCGAAACCGGGACAGGGCGAAATACGCAGTATTTT	CASSETGTGRNTQYF
TRBV7-9	TRBJ1-6	-	14	TRBD1	TGTGCCAGCAGCTTCGGGACAGGTGACTCACCCCTCCACTTT	CASSFGTGDSPLHF
TRBV2	TRBJ2-1	-	15	TRBD2	TGTGCCAGCAGCACGGGACTAGCGGAGAACAATGAGCAGTTCTTC	CASSTGLAENNEQFF
TRBV6-1	TRBJ1-1	-	13	-	TGTGCCAGCAGTGCCGCCGGGGCCACTGAAGCTTTCTTT	CASSAAGATEAFF
TRBV7-9	TRBJ2-5	-	15	TRBD1	TGTGCCAGCAGCTTAATTAAAGGGACAGGGGTGACCCAGTACTTC	CASSLIKGTGVTQYF
TRBV25-1	TRBJ2-7	-	11	-	TGTGCCAGCGGGGACTCCTACGAGCAGTACTTC	CASGDSYEQYF
TRBV7-8	TRBJ2-7	-	14	-	TGTGCCAGCAGCTTAGAGGGGCAGGCCTACGAGCAGTACTTC	CASSLEGQAYEQYF
TRBV2	TRBJ1-1	-	13	TRBD1	TGTGCCAGCAGAGGACAGGGATACACTGAAGCTTTCTTT	CASRGQGYTEAFF
TRBV5-1	TRBJ1-2	-	14	-	TGCGCCAGCAGCTTGGGCACAAATCAGCCCGGCTACACCTTC	CASSLGTNQPGYTF
TRBV4-1	TRBJ2-7	-	15	TRBD2	TGCGCCAGCAGCCCACAACTAGCGGGAGAGGTCGAGCAGTACTTC	CASSPQLAGEVEQYF
TRBV5-8	TRBJ1-5	-	17	-	TGTGCCAGCAGCCCGGGCGGGATTTTTTTGAGCAATCAGCCCCAGCATTTT	CASSPGGIFLSNQPQHF
TRBV6-4	TRBJ1-3	-	20	TRBD1	TGTGCCAGCAGTTGCCGAGGACAGGGGCAAAGGGCCACCTCTGGAAACACCATATATTTT	CASSCRGQGQRATSGNTIYF
TRBV21-1	TRBJ2-7	-	18	-	TGTGCCAGCAGCAATCCATGGGAAGGACAGAGGATTATCTACGAGCAGTACTTC	CASSNPWEGQRIIYEQYF
TRBV28	TRBJ1-5	-	14	-	TGTGCCAGCAGTTCGGGGGCCGGCAATCAGCCCCAGCATTTT	CASSSGAGNQPQHF
TRBV13	TRBJ2-1	-	15	TRBD2	TGTGCCAGCAGCTTTGGACTAGCGGGAGGTGTTGAGCAGTTCTTC	CASSFGLAGGVEQFF
TRBV21-1	TRBJ2-3	-	17	-	TGTGCCAGCAGCGGCGGACTAGCGGGAGAGGCGACAGATACGCAGTATTTT	CASSGGLAGEATDTQYF
TRBV18	TRBJ1-5	-	16	-	TGTGCCAGCTCACCAGTTAGCGGCAGTAGCAATCAGCCCCAGCATTTT	CASSPVSGSSNQPQHF
TRBV28	TRBJ2-2	few	15	-	TGTGCCAGCAGTCGAGGGGGTGGGGACACCGGGGAGCTGTTTTTT	CASSRGGGDTGELFF
TRBV18	TRBJ1-3	-	16	-	TGTGCCAGCTCACCATTTTCGGCGAAGACTGGAAACACCATATATTTT	CASSPFSAKTGNTIYF
TRBV2	TRBJ2-3	-	15	TRBD2	TGTGCCAGCAGTTGGACTAGCGGGAGAACAGATACGCAGTATTTT	CASSWTSGRTDTQYF
TRBV7-6	TRBJ1-2	-	17	TRBD1	TGTGCCAGCAGCCCCCGGACAGGGGCTGGCCCTAACTATGGCTACACCTTC	CASSPRTGAGPNYGYTF
TRBV25-1	TRBJ2-3	many	16	-	TGTGCCAGCAGTGACGGCGGACGGGAGTTGGGAGATACGCAGTATTTT	CASSDGGRELGDTQYF
TRBV7-2	TRBJ2-7	-	14	TRBD1	TGTGCCAGCAGCTCTCGACAGGGGTCCAACGAGCAGTACTTC	CASSSRQGSNEQYF
TRBV5-6	TRBJ2-1	-	15	TRBD2	TGTGCCAGCAGATCTAGCGGGAGGGCCGCGGGGATACAGTTCTTC	CASRSSGRAAGIQFF
TRBV19	TRBJ2-5	-	15	-	TGTGCCAGTAAGTTGGGCAGTAGCCCCCAAGAGACCCAGTACTTC	CASKLGSSPQETQYF
TRBV6-5	TRBJ2-2	-	12	-	TGTGCCAGCAGTAGGCTCACCGGGGAGCTGTTTTTT	CASSRLTGELFF
TRBV9	TRBJ1-3	-	16	-	TGTGCCAGCAGCGTTGGGACGGATTTCTCTGGAAACACCATATATTTT	CASSVGTDFSGNTIYF
TRBV5-1	TRBJ2-2	few	15	TRBD1	TGCGCCAGCAGCCTTGGGACAGGGAACACCGGGGAGCTGTTTTTT	CASSLGTGNTGELFF
TRBV5-8	TRBJ2-5	-	16	TRBD2	TGTGCCAGCAGCCGGGGGAGGGCGGGCCGACAAGAGACCCAGTACTTC	CASSRGRAGRQETQYF
TRBV29-1	TRBJ1-1	few	12	TRBD1	TGCAGCGGGGGACAGACCGTGACTGAAGCTTTCTTT	CSGGQTVTEAFF
TRBV7-8	TRBJ2-7	few	14	-	TGTGCCAGCAGCTTTAGTCGAAGAGTCTACGAGCAGTACTTC	CASSFSRRVYEQYF
TRBV28	TRBJ2-2	-	13	TRBD1	TGTGCCACCTGGACAGGGAACACCGGGGAGCTGTTTTTT	CATWTGNTGELFF
TRBV28	TRBJ2-1	-	16	-	TGTGCCAGCAGTTACCGGGACTCGAGCTCCTACAATGAGCAGTTCTTC	CASSYRDSSSYNEQFF
TRBV4-2	TRBJ2-1	-	18	TRBD2	TGTGCCAGCAGCCAAGGCCCTATTAGCGGGAGCTCCTACAATGAGCAGTTCTTC	CASSQGPISGSSYNEQFF
TRBV5-1	TRBJ2-6	-	17	TRBD1	TGCGCCAGCAGCTCGGGACAGGGAGACTCTGGGGCCAACGTCCTGACTTTC	CASSSGQGDSGANVLTF
TRBV1	TRBJ2-1	-	15	-	TGCACCAGCAGCCAAAACGGGACAACAAACAATGAGCAGTTCTTC	CTSSQNGTTNNEQFF
TRBV9	TRBJ2-7	-	15	-	TGTGCCAGCAGCAGAGGGCCGGGACCGTACTACGAGCAGTACTTC	CASSRGPGPYYEQYF